This TCR beta chain appears in the sequencing data of a study of T-cell reconstitution after alpha-beta-depleted transplantation in children. For TCRbeta, the library was prepared with unique molecular identifiers. TCRdb fed the PCR reads into MiXCR, producing one record per CDR3 protein. The table lists around 700,000 distinct CDR3 sequences, around 14% of them singletons. Germline values: CDR1 DFQATT, CDR2 SNEGSKA (reference sequence). J lost 6 bases, V lost 2 bases, and 6 bases had no gene match. The CDR3 runs 15 residues. The sequence came from a girl under 10 years old with congenital amegakaryocytic thrombocytopenia, due to receive a stem cell transplant. The rearrangement uses TRBV20-1 and TRBJ2-7; TRBD2 agrees at 14 bases. The sequences come from PBMCs, collected before TCRalphabeta/CD19-depleted stem cell transplant. CDR3 sequence (DNA): TGCAGTGCTAGAAGGGTGACTAGCGGGAGGGGCGAGCAGTACTTC. This codes for CSARRVTSGRGEQYF.